This TCR beta chain comes out of a study of T cell repertoires in cytomegalovirus infection. This clonotype has ten or more counts. In TCRdb, the reads were re-called with MiXCR into one record per CDR3 protein. The data show roughly 100,000 distinct CDR3 sequences, with 15% to 20% seen just once and about 7.3% held by the top ten. V shed 2 bases, J shed 6 bases, and the junction held 11 bases outside the gene matches. This CDR3 comprises 16 residues. The germline V gene has CDR1 MDHEN and CDR2 SYDVKM. The specimen sequenced was PBMCs. The V gene is TRBV28, the J gene TRBJ2-5; 8 bases agree with TRBD1. This receptor was identified in a human donor in good health (CMV status not recorded). Some clones in this sample may be carry-over from other donors' samples. CDR3 DNA: TGTGCCAGCAGTTTAGGTGGAACAGGGGGAGTGAAGACCCAGTACTTC. Amino acids: CASSLGGTGGVKTQYF.